The present T cell receptor (beta chain) was sequenced within a study of T cells after yellow fever vaccination. The study's findings and limits: Abundant clonotypes from the bulk population could contaminate FACS-sorted repertoires.

MiXCR, run by TCRdb on the 5' RACE reads, gives a single entry per CDR3 protein. The top ten hold 11% to 15% of the sample, which has some 500,000 distinct CDR3 sequences, around an eighth seen once. CDR3 length: 13 amino acids. Germline loops: CDR1 KGHSH, CDR2 LQKENI. V shed 4 bases and J shed 1 base, with 7 bases lying between them. Turning to this clonotype: Its cognate antigen is unknown.

The input for sequencing was PBMCs, taken on the day of the yellow fever booster vaccination. This chain joins TRBV18 and TRBJ1-2; unclear D gene. The clonotype comes from a man in his thirties or forties who received the YFV17D yellow fever vaccine. In nucleotides, the CDR3 is TGTGCCAGCTCACTACAGAATAACTATGGCTACACCTTC. Residues: CASSLQNNYGYTF.